Listed here are 24 T cell receptor beta chains from one sample, sequenced in a study of blood T cell repertoires in COVID-19. This table comes from immunoSEQ multiplex PCR, and its TCRdb copy is limited to in-frame clones, with some not included. The sample includes about 200,000 clones, roughly 84% of them seen just once. The material sequenced was peripheral blood. Every receptor here comes from a human donor in a cohort sampled during active COVID-19.

This rearrangement joins TRBV5-6 to TRBJ2-1; no definite D call. This CDR3 has 11 residues. The V gene lost 6 bases and the J gene lost 8 bases, with 9 bases spanning the gap. Per the germline V gene, CDR1 is SGHDT and CDR2 is YYEEEE. This CDR3 is CASTHPHEQFF. CDR3 in DNA: TGTGCCAGCACCCATCCCCATGAGCAGTTCTTC.

The rearrangement links TRBV5-8 to TRBJ1-2; 10 nucleotides match TRBD1. This CDR3 is built from 14 residues. The germline V gene has CDR1 SGHTS and CDR2 YDEGEE. V lost 4 bases, J lost 6 bases, and 6 bases stayed unmatched. CDR3 sequence: CASSRPGQGDGYTF. The CDR3 coding sequence is TGTGCCAGCAGCCGACCAGGACAGGGGGATGGCTACACCTTC.

The CDR3 coding sequence is TGTGCCTGGAGTCCCAGTGGGGGCGTCGGCTACACCTTC. This gives the protein CAWSPSGGVGYTF. The chain joins TRBV30 to TRBJ1-2; a weak D match, TRBD1 (6 bases). The CDR3 is 13 residues long. Trimming took off 2 bases at V and 8 bases at J, with 15 bases between the two ends. Germline V gene sequence: CDR1 GTSNPN, CDR2 SVGIG (reference sequence).

This sequence joins TRBV4-1 and TRBJ1-4; D not certain. Trimming cost V 1 base and J 7 bases, with 19 bases left between them. Germline loops: CDR1 MGHRA, CDR2 YSYEKL. This CDR3 has 17 amino acids. CDR3 in amino acids: CASSQGPGGSALEKLFF. CDR3 nucleotide sequence: TGCGCCAGCAGCCAAGGCCCCGGAGGATCGGCCCTTGAAAAACTGTTTTTT.

This clone was detected only a few times. V is TRBV5-1 and J is TRBJ2-1, with 9 bases that match TRBD2. CDR3 length: 17 amino acids. The germline V gene has CDR1 SGHRS and CDR2 YFSETQ. The ends lost 0 bases at V and 0 bases at J; junction bases unmatched: 4. The CDR3 DNA reads TGCGCCAGCAGCTTGGACCCTAGCGGGACCTCCTACAATGAGCAGTTCTTC. This gives the protein CASSLDPSGTSYNEQFF.

V is TRBV18 and J is TRBJ2-2, with 7 bases that match TRBD2. Trimming cost V 4 bases and J 2 bases; bases outside gene matches: 7. This CDR3 is 16 amino acids long. From germline, CDR1 is KGHSH and CDR2 LQKENI. CDR3 loop: CASSRIAGYNTGELFF. For the CDR3, the DNA is TGTGCCAGCTCACGTATAGCGGGTTATAACACCGGGGAGCTGTTTTTT.

This clone was counted a single time. The gene calls are TRBV2 and TRBJ2-7; D ambiguous. Germline lookup yields CDR1 SNHLY and CDR2 FYNNEI. The CDR3 has 12 residues. Trimming took 3 bases from V and 5 from J, leaving 8 bases between them. The CDR3, as DNA: TGTGCCAGCAGTGATGGGCCCCACGAGCAGTACTTC. Encoded protein: CASSDGPHEQYF.

The chain employs TRBV27 and TRBJ2-3; TRBD1 aligns across 7 bases. Germline lookup yields CDR1 MNHEY and CDR2 SMNVEV (reference sequence). Trimming at V came to 6 bases and at J to 3 bases, leaving 15 bases not matched to a gene. CDR3 size: 17 residues. The CDR3 DNA is TGTGCCAGCAGCCTTCAACCCCGACAGGGCCCGACAGATACGCAGTATTTT. Protein sequence: CASSLQPRQGPTDTQYF.

This clone was detected a few times. The chain employs TRBV29-1 and TRBJ2-1; 11 bases line up with TRBD2. The V and J ends lost 7 bases and 7 bases, in that order; junction bases with no gene match: 9. The germline gives CDR1 SQVTM, CDR2 ANQGSEA. The CDR3 contains 14 residues. The CDR3 is CSGTTSGIRNEQFF. CDR3 sequence (DNA): TGCAGCGGCACGACTAGCGGGATCAGGAATGAGCAGTTCTTC.

A remark on this clone: The same CDR3 arises from other DNA sequences in this sample as well. The CDR3: CASSPRGGRAPYNEQFF. The CDR3 DNA follows: TGTGCCAGCAGCCCGCGGGGGGGCAGGGCCCCCTACAATGAGCAGTTCTTC. V and J are TRBV7-9 and TRBJ2-1; 9 nucleotides align to TRBD2. Germline V gene lookup returns CDR1 SEHNR and CDR2 FQNEAQ (reference sequence). The J segment lost 2 bases and the V segment lost 5 bases, leaving 10 bases of the junction unmatched. The CDR3 is 17 residues long.

This clone was counted a few times. The chain couples TRBV29-1 to TRBJ2-5, with TRBD1 matching over 11 bases. From germline, CDR1 is SQVTM and CDR2 ANQGSEA. This CDR3 is built from 14 residues. Germline trimming cut 5 bases from V and 4 bases from J; bases unmatched to any gene: 6. The CDR3 DNA is TGCAGCGTTATCCGGACAGGGGGCGGAGAGACCCAGTACTTC. Amino acids: CSVIRTGGGETQYF.

The V gene is TRBV28, the J gene TRBJ2-1; D is unresolved. This CDR3 comprises 12 residues. V lost 7 bases and J lost 9, with 13 bases in between. CDR1 and CDR2 from the germline V gene are MDHEN and SYDVKM. The CDR3, as DNA: TGTGCCAGCACCAGCGCCCCGGGTGAGCAGTTCTTC. Amino acid sequence: CASTSAPGEQFF.

V is TRBV28 and J is TRBJ2-2; 9 bases line up with TRBD1. V dropped 4 bases and J dropped 6; count of bases not matched to a gene: 9. Germline V gene data show CDR1 as MDHEN and CDR2 as SYDVKM. The CDR3 is 16 amino acids. CDR3 protein: CASSWPGTGIAGELFF. Here the CDR3 DNA reads TGTGCCAGCAGTTGGCCCGGGACAGGGATAGCCGGGGAGCTGTTTTTT. Full variable domain (outside the CDR3, taken from reference TRBV28 and TRBJ2-2): DVKVTQSSRYLVKRTGEKVFLECVQDMDHENMFWYRQDPGLGLRLIYFSYDVKMKEKGDIPEGYSVSREKKERFSLILESASTNQTSMYLCASSWPGTGIAGELFFGEGSRLTVL.

The chain joins TRBV6-6 to TRBJ1-1, with TRBD1 matching over 7 bases. Trimming removed 8 bases from V and 0 bases from J; junction bases left unmatched: 6. CDR1 is MNHNY, CDR2 SVGAGI, per germline (reference sequence). The CDR3 runs to 14 residues. The DNA for the CDR3 is TGTGCCAGCCGAAGGGGGCGCATGAACACTGAAGCTTTCTTT. Translated, it gives CASRRGRMNTEAFF.

The rearrangement links TRBV29-1 to TRBJ2-1; 9 bases line up with TRBD1. Germline CDR1 and CDR2: SQVTM and ANQGSEA. CDR3 length equals 13 residues. With V trimmed by 4 bases and J by 5 bases, 3 bases remained unmatched. As DNA, the CDR3 is TGCAGCGTTGTGGGACAGGGCCACAATGAGCAGTTCTTC. Protein: CSVVGQGHNEQFF.

The chain employs TRBV9 and TRBJ2-7; D perhaps matches TRBD1 (5 bases). The ends were cut back, 0 bases at V and 4 bases at J, with 14 bases in the middle. This CDR3 is 15 amino acids long. The germline V gene encodes CDR1 SGDLS and CDR2 YYNGEE. The CDR3 region is CASSVEARAEYEQYF. For the CDR3, the DNA is TGTGCCAGCAGCGTAGAGGCCAGGGCGGAATACGAGCAGTACTTC.

V usage is TRBV7-9 and J usage is TRBJ2-3; no firm D call. The germline CDR1 and CDR2 sequences are SEHNR and FQNEAQ (reference sequence). CDR3 length: 17 residues. Between the trimmed V and J ends, which lost 1 base and 1 base, there was a span of 15 bases. DNA of the CDR3: TGTGCCAGCAGCTTAGGACGAGCCGGGTCTCGCACAGATACGCAGTATTTT. Its translation: CASSLGRAGSRTDTQYF.

The chain's CDR3 is CASSGGSSYNEQFF. For the CDR3, the DNA is TGTGCCAGCAGCGGCGGGAGCTCCTACAATGAGCAGTTCTTC. The chain uses TRBV9 and TRBJ2-1, with 7 bases that match TRBD2. CDR3 size: 14 residues. Germline CDR1 is SGDLS and CDR2 is YYNGEE. V trimming: 3 bases; J trimming: 0 bases; junction bases outside the gene matches: 0.

The V gene is TRBV24-1, the J gene TRBJ1-1; 7 bases are shared with TRBD1. The V gene's germline CDR1 is KGHDR and CDR2 SFDVKD. This CDR3 has 16 residues. Germline trimming cut 2 bases from V and 2 bases from J; bases unmatched to any gene: 7. CDR3 protein: CATSDSRGGPNTEAFF. The CDR3 region has the DNA TGTGCCACCAGTGATTCAAGAGGGGGCCCTAACACTGAAGCTTTCTTT.

This chain uses TRBV19 with TRBJ2-1, with TRBD2 identical over 10 bases. The CDR3 runs 15 residues. The germline CDR1 and CDR2 sequences are LNHDA and SQIVND (reference sequence). The J segment lost 6 bases and the V segment lost 5 bases, leaving 7 bases of the junction unmatched. CDR3 nucleotides: TGTGCCAGTAGTTCTAGCGGGAGTATGGGCAATGAGCAGTTCTTC. This gives the protein CASSSSGSMGNEQFF.

The gene calls are TRBV5-1 and TRBJ1-4; 7 bases match TRBD1. The CDR3 totals 14 residues. Germline lookup yields CDR1 SGHRS and CDR2 YFSETQ. V trimming: 0 bases; J trimming: 11 bases; junction bases outside the gene matches: 7. Here the CDR3 reads CASSLANRGSKLFF. CDR3 nucleotides: TGCGCCAGCAGCTTGGCAAACAGGGGTTCCAAACTGTTTTTT.

The J gene is TRBJ2-1, the V gene TRBV27; TRBD2 aligns across 11 bases. Germline V gives CDR1 MNHEY, CDR2 SMNVEV (reference sequence). J was trimmed by 2 bases and V by 6 bases; bases with no gene match: 3. CDR3 length: 15 residues. The CDR3 region has the DNA TGTGCCAGCAGCTTGACTAGCGGGACCTACAATGAGCAGTTCTTC. Translating it yields CASSLTSGTYNEQFF.

V gene TRBV5-5 combines with J gene TRBJ1-4, with D possibly matching TRBD1 (5 bases). This CDR3 spans 17 amino acids. V gave up 2 bases and J gave up 0 bases, with 14 bases separating them. Per the germline V gene, CDR1 is SGHKS and CDR2 is YYEKEE (reference sequence). The DNA of the CDR3 is TGTGCCAGCAGCTTTGGCAGGGATCTAGCAACTAATGAAAAACTGTTTTTT. Translating it yields CASSFGRDLATNEKLFF.

This chain joins TRBV2 and TRBJ2-5, with 8 bases that match TRBD1. This CDR3 is built from 14 residues. V was pared by 2 bases and J by 6 bases, with 5 bases of the junction left unmatched. Germline V gives CDR1 SNHLY, CDR2 FYNNEI. The CDR3 is CASSESGGGQTQYF. The CDR3, as DNA: TGTGCCAGCAGTGAATCAGGGGGCGGACAGACCCAGTACTTC.